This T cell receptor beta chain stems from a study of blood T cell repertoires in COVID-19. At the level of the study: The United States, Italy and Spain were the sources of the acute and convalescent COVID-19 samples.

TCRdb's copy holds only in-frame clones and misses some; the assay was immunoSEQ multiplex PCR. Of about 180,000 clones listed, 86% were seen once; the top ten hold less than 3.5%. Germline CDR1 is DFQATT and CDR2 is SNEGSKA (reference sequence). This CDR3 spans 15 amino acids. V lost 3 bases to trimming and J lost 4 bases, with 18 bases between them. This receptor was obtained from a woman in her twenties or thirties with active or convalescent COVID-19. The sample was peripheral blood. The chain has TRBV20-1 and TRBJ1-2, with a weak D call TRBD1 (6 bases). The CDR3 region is CSASSGSRGGYGYTF. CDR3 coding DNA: TGCAGTGCTAGTAGTGGGTCCAGGGGTGGCTATGGCTACACCTTC.